These 31 T cell receptor beta chains were sequenced from one sample in a study of T-cell reconstitution after alpha-beta-depleted transplantation in children. Unique molecular identifiers were incorporated into the prepared TCRbeta library. From the PCR reads, TCRdb called clonotypes with MiXCR, one entry per CDR3 protein. The table has under 150,000 distinct CDR3 sequences, about 9.5% seen once; the top ten hold around 24%. Here the sequenced sample was PBMCs, mostly from graft donor cells, taken 180 days after TCRalphabeta/CD19-depleted stem cell transplant. The receptors stem from a girl less than two years old who had a stem cell transplant for combined immunodeficiency, so the T cells may come from the graft donor.

This clonotype was found many times. The rearrangement uses TRBV5-8 and TRBJ2-3; maybe TRBD2 (5 bases). The CDR3 is 15 amino acids. The V and J ends lost 2 bases and 2 bases respectively, with 12 bases between them. Germline CDR1 SGHTS, CDR2 YDEGEE. In nucleotides, the CDR3 is TGTGCCAGCAGCTTACCGGGAATGACCACAGATACGCAGTATTTT. Translated, it gives CASSLPGMTTDTQYF.

The V gene is TRBV6-1, the J gene TRBJ2-7; D is perhaps TRBD1 (6 bases). The CDR3 covers 16 residues. Germline V gene sequence: CDR1 MNHNS, CDR2 SASEGT. The germline V and J ends were trimmed by 3 bases and 4 bases, with 19 bases remaining between them. The CDR3 loop reads CASSDLSGHRRYEQYF. CDR3 nucleotide sequence: TGTGCCAGCAGTGATTTATCGGGACACCGGAGGTACGAGCAGTACTTC.

This clonotype was detected only a few times. The chain combines TRBV20-1 with TRBJ2-7, with 7 nucleotides matching TRBD2. Unmatched junction bases numbered 12, after V lost 7 bases and J lost 6 bases. The CDR3 is 13 amino acids. In germline, CDR1 is DFQATT, CDR2 SNEGSKA (reference sequence). CDR3 DNA: TGCAGTGAACAGAGGACTAGTGGTACCGAGCAGTACTTC. It specifies CSEQRTSGTEQYF.

This clonotype was seen a few times. The chain links TRBV5-6 to TRBJ1-2, with D unclear. The germline CDR1 and CDR2 sequences are SGHDT and YYEEEE. The CDR3 spans 13 residues. The V gene lost 0 bases and the J gene lost 5 bases, with 8 bases spanning the gap. The CDR3 sequence: CASSLAADYGYTF. The CDR3 DNA reads as TGTGCCAGCAGCTTGGCAGCAGATTATGGCTACACCTTC.

The rearrangement links TRBV5-1 to TRBJ2-1; D ambiguous. With 2 bases removed from V and 10 bases from J, the gap between germline ends came to 10 bases. Germline V CDR1 and CDR2: SGHRS, YFSETQ. The CDR3 has 12 residues. The CDR3 here is CASSLGRVEQFF. In DNA form, the CDR3 reads TGCGCCAGCAGCTTAGGAAGGGTGGAGCAGTTCTTC.

This clonotype occurred many times. The CDR3 spells CSAYSGGAGGELFF. The CDR3 DNA sequence: TGCAGTGCTTATAGCGGGGGGGCCGGCGGGGAGCTGTTTTTT. J is TRBJ2-2 and V is TRBV20-1; 11 bases are shared with TRBD2. The CDR3 is made up of 14 amino acids. With 5 bases clipped from V and 7 bases from J, the junction kept 6 bases outside the gene matches. Germline CDR1 DFQATT, CDR2 SNEGSKA (reference sequence).

The chain recombines TRBV9 with TRBJ2-5; no firm D call. The CDR3 length is 13 residues. Looked up from germline, CDR1 is SGDLS and CDR2 is YYNGEE. The germline V and J ends were trimmed by 0 bases and 1 base, with 4 bases remaining between them. CDR3 nucleotides: TGTGCCAGCAGCGTAGACGGCCAAGAGACCCAGTACTTC. This codes for CASSVDGQETQYF. The variable domain in full, completed from reference TRBV9 and TRBJ2-5, reads DSGVTQTPKHLITATGQRVTLRCSPRSGDLSVYWYQQSLDQGLQFLIQYYNGEERAKGNILERFSAQQFPDLHSELNLSSLELGDSALYFCASSVDGQETQYFGPGTRLLVL.

The chain employs TRBV3-1 and TRBJ2-7, with D perhaps matching TRBD1 (6 bases). Trimming removed 3 bases from V and 3 bases from J, with 15 bases in between. Germline V gene data show CDR1 as LGHDT and CDR2 as YNNKEL (reference sequence). This CDR3 spans 15 amino acids. CDR3 region: CASSHDDLGGYEQYF. The CDR3 nucleotides are TGTGCCAGCAGCCACGATGACTTAGGGGGCTACGAGCAGTACTTC.

The chain links TRBV5-1 to TRBJ2-2; tentatively, D is TRBD1 or TRBD2 (5 bases each). Trimming stripped 2 bases from V and 7 bases from J, with 15 bases between. The CDR3 is made up of 15 amino acids. Germline CDR1 SGHRS, CDR2 YFSETQ. The CDR3 loop reads CASSFRDVAYGELFF. CDR3 DNA: TGCGCCAGCAGCTTCCGGGACGTTGCCTACGGGGAGCTGTTTTTT.

This clonotype occurred a few times. The rearrangement links TRBV20-1 to TRBJ2-1; 7 nucleotides align to TRBD2. Germline-derived CDR1 and CDR2 are DFQATT and SNEGSKA (reference sequence). V dropped 6 bases and J dropped 0; count of bases not matched to a gene: 8. This CDR3 contains 15 residues. CDR3 protein: CSASGLLSSYNEQFF. CDR3 DNA sequence: TGCAGTGCATCGGGACTACTTAGCTCCTACAATGAGCAGTTCTTC.

This clonotype was detected only a few times. V is TRBV19 and J is TRBJ2-7; D might be TRBD2 (5 bases). The CDR3 runs to 17 residues. V lost 2 bases, J lost 3 bases, and 20 bases lay in between. CDR1 is LNHDA, CDR2 SQIVND, per germline (reference sequence). The CDR3 sequence is CASSINGNLPGNYEQYF. Here the CDR3 DNA reads TGTGCCAGTAGTATAAACGGGAACCTACCTGGGAACTACGAGCAGTACTTC.

This clonotype showed up just a few times. The genes are TRBV12-3 or TRBV12-4 and TRBJ1-1, with 8 nucleotides matching TRBD1. The V and J ends lost 5 bases and 1 base, in that order; junction bases with no gene match: 6. The CDR3 is 15 amino acids. CDR3 nucleotides: TGTGCCAGCAGTGCGAGACAGGGGAGGAACACTGAAGCTTTCTTT. It translates to CASSARQGRNTEAFF.

This clonotype was found a few times. The rearrangement links TRBV20-1 to TRBJ1-2; D is unresolved. The CDR3 is made up of 13 amino acids. Trimming took off 0 bases at V and 4 bases at J, with 9 bases between the two ends. Germline V gives CDR1 DFQATT, CDR2 SNEGSKA (reference sequence). The CDR3 reads CSARDSWGYGYTF. The CDR3 nucleotides read TGCAGTGCTAGAGACTCGTGGGGCTATGGCTACACCTTC.

The sample holds many counts of this clonotype. The rearrangement uses TRBV7-2 and TRBJ2-2; D not resolved. Looked up from germline, CDR1 is SGHTA and CDR2 is FQGNSA. CDR3 size: 13 residues. The ends were cut back, 11 bases at V and 7 bases at J, with 17 bases in the middle. In DNA, the CDR3 is TGTGCCGTGTCAAGACGGCGGTTCGGGGAGCTGTTTTTT. This encodes CAVSRRRFGELFF. Using reference TRBV7-2 and TRBJ2-2 for the parts outside the CDR3, the full variable domain is GAGVSQSPSNKVTEKGKDVELRCDPISGHTALYWYRQSLGQGLEFLIYFQGNSAPDKSGLPSDRFSAERTGGSVSTLTIQRTQQEDSAVYLCAVSRRRFGELFFGEGSRLTVL.

This clonotype was seen a handful of times. The gene calls are TRBV24-1 and TRBJ2-3, with D tentatively TRBD1 (6 bases). There are 14 residues in the CDR3. Germline V gives CDR1 KGHDR, CDR2 SFDVKD. Trimming pared 6 bases from V and 3 bases from J, leaving 12 bases between. In nucleotides, the CDR3 is TGTGCCACCAGTCGCCAGGGGAAGACAGATACGCAGTATTTT. The encoded protein is CATSRQGKTDTQYF.

The J gene is TRBJ2-2, the V gene TRBV5-1; the D is unclear. V was cut by 6 bases and J by 2 bases, with 17 bases left in between. This CDR3 has 16 residues. The germline V gene has CDR1 SGHRS and CDR2 YFSETQ. The CDR3 region is CASNLGVAFNTGELFF. The CDR3 nucleotides are TGCGCCAGCAACCTTGGGGTGGCCTTTAACACCGGGGAGCTGTTTTTT.

The chain recombines TRBV11-2 with TRBJ2-1; 11 bases are a match to TRBD2. The CDR3 consists of 18 residues. The ends lost 1 base at V and 0 bases at J; junction bases unmatched: 5. The V gene's germline CDR1 is SGHAT and CDR2 FQNNGV. This CDR3 reads CASSLVASGRSSYNEQFF. The CDR3 DNA follows: TGTGCCAGCAGCTTAGTGGCTAGCGGGAGGAGCTCCTACAATGAGCAGTTCTTC. Full variable domain (remainder filled in from reference TRBV11-2 and TRBJ2-1): EAGVAQSPRYKIIEKRQSVAFWCNPISGHATLYWYQQILGQGPKLLIQFQNNGVVDDSQLPKDRFSAERLKGVDSTLKIQPAKLEDSAVYLCASSLVASGRSSYNEQFFGPGTRLTVL.

The CDR3 protein is CASTGIRNQPQHF. DNA for the CDR3: TGTGCCAGCACAGGGATTCGGAATCAGCCCCAGCATTTT. V usage is TRBV28 and J usage is TRBJ1-5, with TRBD1 as a possible D gene (5 bases). V lost 7 bases and J lost 4, with 11 bases in between. Germline CDR1 reads MDHEN; CDR2 reads SYDVKM. This CDR3 contains 13 residues.

This clonotype was observed many times. This chain links TRBV20-1 with TRBJ1-2; tentative D call: TRBD1 (6 bases). The CDR3 has 13 amino acids. Germline V gene sequence: CDR1 DFQATT, CDR2 SNEGSKA (reference sequence). The V end lost 6 bases, the J end lost 2 bases, and 13 bases lay between the germline ends. CDR3 bases: TGCAGTGCGTCGGTGGGGACAAACTATGGCTACACCTTC. Its protein product is CSASVGTNYGYTF.

This clonotype has just a few counts. The chain combines TRBV20-1 with TRBJ2-7; 9 bases agree with TRBD2. The V segment lost 2 bases and the J segment 5 bases; nucleotides outside the gene matches: 10. CDR3 length: 15 residues. Germline-derived CDR1 and CDR2 are DFQATT and SNEGSKA (reference sequence). The CDR3 nucleotides read TGCAGTGCTAGAATGAGAGCGGGAGGTTGGGACGAGCAGTACTTC. It translates to CSARMRAGGWDEQYF.

This clonotype was detected only a few times. The rearrangement links TRBV20-1 to TRBJ2-3, with a weak D call TRBD2 (6 bases). The CDR3 is 12 residues long. Germline values: CDR1 DFQATT, CDR2 SNEGSKA (reference sequence). The V end lost 6 bases, the J end lost 4 bases, and 11 bases lay between the germline ends. The CDR3 DNA follows: TGCAGTGCCGAGGAGGGCTCAGATACGCAGTATTTT. It codes for CSAEEGSDTQYF.

This clonotype was seen more than once but under ten times. The CDR3 region is CASSFRRGVSYEQYF. As DNA, the CDR3 is TGTGCCAGCAGTTTTAGGAGGGGGGTCTCCTACGAGCAGTACTTC. The gene calls are TRBV27 and TRBJ2-7, with D possibly called TRBD1 or TRBD2 (6 bases each). This CDR3 comprises 15 residues. Germline V gene sequence: CDR1 MNHEY, CDR2 SMNVEV (reference sequence). The ends were cut back, 3 bases at V and 0 bases at J, with 12 bases in the middle.

This clonotype was counted only a few times. The rearrangement uses TRBV20-1 and TRBJ1-2; TRBD1 aligns across 7 bases. V gave up 2 bases and J gave up 0 bases; unmatched junction bases: 6. Germline CDR1 DFQATT, CDR2 SNEGSKA (reference sequence). The CDR3 consists of 15 residues. In DNA form, the CDR3 reads TGCAGTGCTAGACGAGGACAGGCGGCTAACTATGGCTACACCTTC. Its translation is CSARRGQAANYGYTF.

This clonotype occurred a few times. The V call is TRBV27, the J call TRBJ2-3; possible D gene TRBD2, 5 bases. V was pared by 0 bases and J by 2 bases, with 12 bases between. This CDR3 spans 16 amino acids. Germline V gene lookup returns CDR1 MNHEY and CDR2 SMNVEV (reference sequence). DNA for the CDR3: TGTGCCAGCAGTTTATCAGGTGGAGGAAACACAGATACGCAGTATTTT. Protein sequence: CASSLSGGGNTDTQYF.

There are a few counts of this clonotype. The rearrangement uses TRBV12-3 or TRBV12-4 and TRBJ2-5, with D perhaps TRBD2 (5 bases). Trimming shortened V by 6 bases and J by 7 bases, and 15 bases separated the two germline ends. This CDR3 is 13 amino acids long. The CDR3 loop is CASSQQRMGTQYF. The CDR3 DNA reads TGTGCCAGCAGCCAACAGCGGATGGGGACCCAGTACTTC.

This clonotype has a handful of counts. V and J are TRBV13 and TRBJ2-1, with a possible D match to TRBD1 (5 bases). With 2 bases removed from V and 5 bases from J, the gap between germline ends came to 28 bases. This CDR3 region has 20 residues. The germline V gene encodes CDR1 PRHDT and CDR2 FYEKMQ (reference sequence). For the CDR3, the DNA is TGTGCCAGCAGCTTATACGGTTGGGCCCGGCGAGACAAGGGGAACAATGAGCAGTTCTTC. Translating gives CASSLYGWARRDKGNNEQFF.

In this sample, this clonotype turned up a few times. This sequence joins TRBV27 and TRBJ2-4; D is perhaps TRBD1 or TRBD2 (5 bases each). V was shortened by 2 bases and J by 8 bases, with 22 bases between the two germline ends. The CDR3 is 17 residues long. CDR1 and CDR2 from the germline V gene are MNHEY and SMNVEV (reference sequence). The CDR3 sequence: CASSLPVRRRVGDIQYF. The DNA for the CDR3 is TGTGCCAGCAGTTTACCCGTTCGTCGAAGGGTGGGGGACATTCAGTACTTC.

The chain has TRBV7-9 and TRBJ2-5; D call uncertain. CDR1 is SEHNR, CDR2 FQNEAQ, per germline (reference sequence). The CDR3 totals 15 residues. V lost 1 base to trimming and J lost 5 bases, with 14 bases between them. The DNA for the CDR3 is TGTGCCAGCAGCTTAGGTCTCCGGACGGCGGAGACCCAGTACTTC. Translation: CASSLGLRTAETQYF. Drawing the rest from reference TRBV7-9 and TRBJ2-5, the complete variable domain is DTGVSQNPRHKITKRGQNVTFRCDPISEHNRLYWYRQTLGQGPEFLTYFQNEAQLEKSRLLSDRFSAERPKGSFSTLEIQRTEQGDSAMYLCASSLGLRTAETQYFGPGTRLLVL.

This clonotype was found many times. The chain employs TRBV7-3 and TRBJ2-3; 9 bases align to TRBD2. Germline CDR1 SGHTA, CDR2 FQGTGA. J was trimmed by 1 base and V by 2 bases; bases with no gene match: 10. This CDR3 contains 18 residues. The CDR3 nucleotides are TGTGCCAGCAGCTTAGGACTAGCGTCACGGTATGGCACAGATACGCAGTATTTT. This gives the protein CASSLGLASRYGTDTQYF.

This sequence joins TRBV4-2 and TRBJ1-5; D is unclear. The CDR3 loop spans 14 amino acids. Trimming took 1 base from V and 9 from J, leaving 13 bases between them. From germline, CDR1 is LGHNA and CDR2 YNFKEQ. CDR3 sequence reads: CASSQVYGLAPQHF. The CDR3 nucleotides read TGTGCCAGCAGCCAAGTCTACGGCCTGGCGCCCCAGCATTTT.

The rearrangement links TRBV20-1 to TRBJ2-7; 9 bases agree with TRBD2. J gave up 3 bases and V 6 bases, and 15 bases lay outside the gene matches. The CDR3 covers 16 residues. The germline V gene has CDR1 DFQATT and CDR2 SNEGSKA (reference sequence). The CDR3 DNA follows: TGCAGTGCGCTGGGGGGGACTAGCTGGGATTACTACGAGCAGTACTTC. This sequence encodes CSALGGTSWDYYEQYF.